Presented here are 27 T cell receptor beta chains from one specimen sequenced in a study of human T cells and chemical hapten exposure. Each CDR3 protein is one row after TCRdb ran MiXCR on the RACE reads. The sample gives about 190,000 distinct CDR3 sequences, around 23% of which show up once; about 2.5% is in the top ten. Stated time point: patch test 3, about 24 weeks after DPC sensitization. Sample treatment: therapeutic diphenylcyclopropenone sensitization with weekly scalp DPC. Material: whole blood, obtained in connection with sensitization to the hapten diphenylcyclopropenone (DPC). These receptors came from a woman aged 40 to 55 with alopecia areata. Some clones in this sample may be carry-over from other donors' samples.

This clonotype showed up just a few times. This chain connects TRBV28 to TRBJ2-3; D unresolved. CDR3 size: 13 residues. CDR1 and CDR2 (germline): MDHEN, SYDVKM. The germline V and J ends were trimmed by 5 bases and 1 base, with 7 bases remaining between them. The CDR3 region is CASSTQGTDTQYF. The CDR3 nucleotides read TGTGCCAGCAGTACCCAGGGCACAGATACGCAGTATTTT.

The chain recombines TRBV20-1 with TRBJ2-7, with D uncertain. Germline assignment: CDR1 DFQATT and CDR2 SNEGSKA (reference sequence). The V and J ends lost 3 bases and 0 bases respectively, with 6 bases between them. This CDR3 is built from 12 residues. The CDR3: CSASRSSYEQYF. CDR3 nucleotide sequence: TGCAGTGCTAGTCGGAGCTCCTACGAGCAGTACTTC.

The chain uses TRBV29-1 and TRBJ2-5; 12 positions agree with TRBD2. Germline trimming cut 1 base from V and 0 bases from J; bases unmatched to any gene: 18. The length of the CDR3 is 21 residues. Germline loops: CDR1 SQVTM, CDR2 ANQGSEA. The CDR3 loop is CSVEVLTRLAGGVLYQETQYF. CDR3 DNA sequence: TGCAGCGTTGAAGTACTCACGCGCCTAGCGGGAGGGGTATTGTACCAAGAGACCCAGTACTTC.

This clonotype turned up a few times. The rearrangement joins TRBV7-2 to TRBJ2-7; D is ambiguous. V was cut by 0 bases and J by 1 base, with 4 bases left in between. The CDR3 is 13 amino acids. In germline, CDR1 is SGHTA, CDR2 FQGNSA. The DNA of the CDR3 is TGTGCCAGCAGCTTAGCGTGGTCCTACGAGCAGTACTTC. Its translation: CASSLAWSYEQYF.

V usage is TRBV20-1 and J usage is TRBJ2-2, with 7 positions matching TRBD1. The germline CDR1 and CDR2 sequences are DFQATT and SNEGSKA (reference sequence). Germline trimming cut 6 bases from V and 0 bases from J; bases unmatched to any gene: 13. The CDR3 has 17 amino acids. CDR3 coding DNA: TGCAGTGCGCCGGGGTGGGCACAGGGGTCGAACACCGGGGAGCTGTTTTTT. Translation: CSAPGWAQGSNTGELFF.

This clonotype was picked up a small number of times. CDR3: CASNRGNYGYTF. The CDR3 DNA reads as TGTGCCAGCAATCGGGGTAACTATGGCTACACCTTC. This chain links TRBV28 with TRBJ1-2; D is undetermined. Germline CDR1 MDHEN, CDR2 SYDVKM. The CDR3 runs to 12 residues. Trimming took off 7 bases at V and 1 base at J, with 7 bases between the two ends.

CDR3 bases: TGTGCCACCTCGGGACTAGCGGGGGCCCAAGAGACCCAGTACTTC. Translated: CATSGLAGAQETQYF. V is TRBV27 and J is TRBJ2-5; 14 bases fit TRBD2. The CDR3 covers 15 residues. Germline CDR1 is MNHEY and CDR2 is SMNVEV (reference sequence). V gave up 10 bases and J gave up 1 base; unmatched junction bases: 5.

This clonotype was detected a few times. The chain has TRBV4-1 and TRBJ2-5; D assignment may be TRBD1 or TRBD2 (5 bases each). The V gene lost 4 bases and the J gene lost 4 bases, with 19 bases spanning the gap. Germline V lookup: CDR1 MGHRA, CDR2 YSYEKL. This CDR3 is built from 16 residues. The CDR3 coding sequence is TGCGCCAGCAGCCGATATCGGGACCCCCAGACAGAGACCCAGTACTTC. Protein: CASSRYRDPQTETQYF.

This clonotype has a single count. The CDR3 protein is CASSSLLGGEQYF. CDR3 nucleotide sequence: TGTGCCAGCAGCTCTCTTCTAGGGGGGGAGCAGTACTTC. The chain employs TRBV7-2 and TRBJ2-7; D is tentatively TRBD1 or TRBD2 (6 bases each). Germline V gene sequence: CDR1 SGHTA, CDR2 FQGNSA. This CDR3 has 13 amino acids. The V end lost 4 bases, the J end lost 7 bases, and 14 bases lay between the germline ends.

This clonotype was found a few times. V and J are TRBV27 and TRBJ2-1, with 15 positions matching TRBD2. The germline V gene encodes CDR1 MNHEY and CDR2 SMNVEV (reference sequence). The CDR3 runs 17 residues. V shed 2 bases, J shed 12 bases, and the junction held 11 bases outside the gene matches. CDR3: CASSLQTPGLAGGLQFF. CDR3 nucleotides: TGTGCCAGCAGTTTACAAACCCCGGGACTAGCGGGAGGTCTGCAGTTCTTC.

This clonotype was recorded at least ten times. This rearrangement joins TRBV7-9 to TRBJ2-1, with 8 positions matching TRBD2. CDR3 length: 14 amino acids. Germline-derived CDR1 and CDR2 are SEHNR and FQNEAQ (reference sequence). V was clipped by 4 bases and J by 12 bases; unmatched bases: 11. For the CDR3, the DNA is TGTGCCAGCAGCTACGGCGGGAGGTCGTCGGGGCAGTTCTTC. Protein: CASSYGGRSSGQFF.

The chain carries TRBV2 and TRBJ2-1, with 13 nucleotides matching TRBD2. Trimming took 6 bases from V and 9 from J; bases not matched to a gene: 5. This CDR3 is built from 14 residues. CDR1 is SNHLY and CDR2 is FYNNEI in the germline V gene. The CDR3 reads CASSGTSGKTEQFF. Here the CDR3 DNA reads TGTGCCAGCAGCGGGACTAGCGGGAAAACTGAGCAGTTCTTC.

The genes are TRBV5-1 and TRBJ2-1; perhaps D is TRBD1 or TRBD2 (5 bases each). Germline CDR1 and CDR2: SGHRS and YFSETQ. The CDR3 length is 16 residues. V dropped 4 bases and J dropped 6 bases, with 20 bases sitting between them. As DNA, the CDR3 is TGCGCCAGCAGCGAATGGGGGACCCCCCGTCCCAATGAGCAGTTCTTC. Encoded protein: CASSEWGTPRPNEQFF.

The chain couples TRBV20-1 to TRBJ2-7, with unresolved D. Trimming took 1 base from V and 5 from J, leaving 27 bases between them. CDR3 length: 18 amino acids. Germline V gene data show CDR1 as DFQATT and CDR2 as SNEGSKA (reference sequence). As DNA, the CDR3 is TGCAGTGCTAGAGGTCCCCCCCCTGACGGAGCCCTGATGGACGAGCAGTACTTC. Protein: CSARGPPPDGALMDEQYF.

The V call is TRBV6-1, the J call TRBJ1-4, with D perhaps TRBD1 (5 bases). The CDR3 is 15 residues long. In germline, CDR1 is MNHNS, CDR2 SASEGT. The ends were cut back, 5 bases at V and 4 bases at J, with 14 bases in the middle. The CDR3 spells CASSSNRPLNEKLFF. The CDR3 DNA is TGTGCCAGCAGTAGCAACAGGCCCCTTAATGAAAAACTGTTTTTT.

This clonotype was found a few times. The chain has TRBV6-5 and TRBJ2-7, with TRBD1 matching 8 bases. Germline V gene lookup returns CDR1 MNHEY and CDR2 SVGAGI. Germline trimming cut 6 bases from V and 4 bases from J; bases unmatched to any gene: 11. This CDR3 contains 15 residues. This CDR3 is CASSSEETGVYEQYF. The DNA for the CDR3 is TGTGCCAGCAGCTCGGAAGAGACAGGGGTTTACGAGCAGTACTTC.

The rearrangement links TRBV18 to TRBJ1-2, with D possibly being TRBD1 (6 bases). Between the trimmed V and J ends, which lost 6 bases and 0 bases, there was a span of 14 bases. The V gene's germline CDR1 is KGHSH and CDR2 LQKENI. The CDR3 loop spans 15 amino acids. The CDR3 protein is CASSQGQPANYGYTF. Written as DNA, the CDR3 is TGTGCCAGCTCCCAAGGACAGCCTGCTAACTATGGCTACACCTTC.

This clonotype was recorded a few times. This sequence joins TRBV28 and TRBJ2-7, with a tentative D call TRBD1 (5 bases). From germline, CDR1 is MDHEN and CDR2 SYDVKM. V lost 11 bases to trimming and J lost 2 bases, with 13 bases between them. The CDR3 is 12 residues long. Here the CDR3 reads CAVGQGPYEQYF. CDR3 bases: TGTGCCGTGGGGCAGGGTCCCTACGAGCAGTACTTC.

This rearrangement joins TRBV9 to TRBJ2-6, with D possibly matching TRBD1 (6 bases). V dropped 2 bases and J dropped 0 bases, with 12 bases sitting between them. From germline, CDR1 is SGDLS and CDR2 YYNGEE. CDR3 length: 17 residues. CDR3: CASSVRDTHSGANVLTF. For the CDR3, the DNA is TGTGCCAGCAGCGTCCGGGACACCCACTCTGGGGCCAACGTCCTGACTTTC.

This clonotype has only a few counts. The chain couples TRBV20-1 to TRBJ2-1; D unclear. Germline loops: CDR1 DFQATT, CDR2 SNEGSKA (reference sequence). This CDR3 has 12 amino acids. V was trimmed by 8 bases and J by 1 base, leaving 9 bases between them. This CDR3 reads CSTGRSYNEQFF. In nucleotides, the CDR3 is TGCAGTACCGGCAGATCCTACAATGAGCAGTTCTTC.

This clonotype has more than one count but fewer than ten. The chain couples TRBV29-1 to TRBJ2-7, with D unclear. The CDR3 contains 14 residues. Deletions cut 3 bases from V and 0 bases from J, with 12 bases between. The germline gives CDR1 SQVTM, CDR2 ANQGSEA. DNA for the CDR3: TGCAGCGTTGAGGGGTCGGATAGCTCCTACGAGCAGTACTTC. This gives the protein CSVEGSDSSYEQYF.

V is TRBV4-3 and J is TRBJ2-2; 12 nucleotides align to TRBD1. The length of the CDR3 is 16 residues. V dropped 4 bases and J dropped 0; count of bases not matched to a gene: 0. Germline V gene lookup returns CDR1 LGHNA and CDR2 YSLEER. CDR3 in amino acids: CASSRDRGPNTGELFF. The CDR3 nucleotides are TGCGCCAGCAGCCGGGACAGGGGGCCGAACACCGGGGAGCTGTTTTTT.

The V call is TRBV7-2, the J call TRBJ2-1, with D unresolved. Trimming took 0 bases from V and 6 from J, leaving 6 bases between them. Per germline, CDR1 SGHTA and CDR2 FQGNSA. The CDR3 sequence is 13 residues long. The CDR3 coding sequence is TGTGCCAGCAGCTTAGCGCTAAGCAATGAGCAGTTCTTC. It yields the protein CASSLALSNEQFF.

The chain employs TRBV28 and TRBJ1-3; D remains ambiguous. Germline CDR1 reads MDHEN; CDR2 reads SYDVKM. CDR3 length equals 12 residues. Deletions cut 2 bases from V and 4 bases from J, with 3 bases between. Here the CDR3 reads CASSLRGNTIYF. In DNA form, the CDR3 reads TGTGCCAGCAGTTTAAGGGGAAACACCATATATTTT. Full variable domain (missing parts from reference TRBV28 and TRBJ1-3): DVKVTQSSRYLVKRTGEKVFLECVQDMDHENMFWYRQDPGLGLRLIYFSYDVKMKEKGDIPEGYSVSREKKERFSLILESASTNQTSMYLCASSLRGNTIYFGEGSWLTVV.

The chain employs TRBV5-6 and TRBJ2-3, with TRBD2 matching 9 bases. The V gene end was trimmed by 3 bases and the J gene end by 2 bases; junction bases not matched to a gene: 1. Germline-derived CDR1 and CDR2 are SGHDT and YYEEEE. This CDR3 spans 14 amino acids. The CDR3 sequence: CASSWGLATDTQYF. As DNA, the CDR3 is TGTGCCAGCAGCTGGGGACTAGCCACAGATACGCAGTATTTT.

The chain carries TRBV6-2 or TRBV6-3 and TRBJ2-7; TRBD2 is a possible D gene (6 bases). Germline CDR1 reads MNHEY; CDR2 reads SVGEGT. With 6 bases removed from V and 7 bases from J, the gap between germline ends came to 22 bases. This CDR3 comprises 15 residues. CDR3 DNA: TGTGCCAGCAGGCGGGGACGGCGTGATGCCTCAGAGCAGTACTTC. Protein sequence: CASRRGRRDASEQYF.

V gene TRBV5-1 combines with J gene TRBJ2-1, with TRBD2 matching 10 bases. The CDR3 is 16 residues long. Looked up from germline, CDR1 is SGHRS and CDR2 is YFSETQ. Trimming cost V 4 bases and J 6 bases; bases outside gene matches: 10. CDR3 region: CASSQSGLATLNEQFF. CDR3 DNA: TGCGCCAGCAGCCAATCGGGACTAGCGACCCTCAATGAGCAGTTCTTC.